This TCR beta chain was obtained from a study of regulatory T cells in long-lasting Graves disease. The TCR beta library used iRepertoire HTBI primers with Arm-PCR amplification of CDR3. TCRdb analysed the multiplex PCR reads with MiXCR anew, one entry per CDR3 protein. Of roughly 420,000 distinct CDR3 sequences in the sample, 16% were seen once. Time point noted: newly diagnosed GD, antithyroid drugs for less than 3 months. Extracted PBMC RNA gave rise to the TCR library. This clonotype has ten or more counts. The CDR3 covers 17 residues. The germline V gene has CDR1 KGHSH and CDR2 LQKENI. Trimming took 1 base from V and 8 from J; bases not matched to a gene: 13. The same sample was also used in a study of T cells in Graves' hyperthyroidism and ophthalmopathy. That report notes: The HTBI primer set was used in a first-round RT-PCR of the TCR CDR3.

The source material was peripheral blood mononuclear cells (PBMCs), sampled at new diagnosis, from a patient treated with antithyroid drugs. The receptor was derived from a woman aged 18-30 years with Graves disease. V and J are TRBV18 and TRBJ2-4, with TRBD2 matching over 8 bases. In DNA form, the CDR3 reads TGTGCCAGCTCACCACGGGTTAGCGGGATTCCGGGTGACATTCAGTACTTC. Amino acid sequence: CASSPRVSGIPGDIQYF.